Sequencing of this TCR beta chain was carried out in a study of T cells in Graves' hyperthyroidism and ophthalmopathy. Across the study: Peripheral blood sampling occurred at initial diagnosis, before any treatment.

The CDR3 runs to 15 residues. Germline CDR1 is MDHEN and CDR2 is SYDVKM. About this clonotype: One end of the junction varies from germline; a read error may be responsible.

It was uncontrolled infection, other autoimmune disease, pregnancy or lactation that excluded patients. Diagnosing involved the use of clinical symptoms, serum thyroxine and TRAb, thyroid ultrasound and orbital computed tomography. The CDR3 regions of TCR beta were amplified from RNA transcripts. When the TCR CDR3 underwent first-round RT-PCR, the HTBI primer set was used. TCRdb called the multiplex PCR reads again in MiXCR, with one record for every CDR3 protein. The sample shows about 130,000 distinct CDR3 sequences, roughly a fifth of them seen only once. The chain carries TRBV28 and TRBJ2-7, with a possible D match to TRBD1 (5 bases). This clonotype was obtained from a woman aged 45-65 years with Graves' hyperthyroidism that later progressed to Graves' ophthalmopathy. Sequencing was done on a sample of blood. CDR3 residues: CASSPRPGLSYERYF. The CDR3 nucleotides are TGTGCCAGCAGCCCTCGACCAGGGCTCTCCTACGAGCGGTACTTC.